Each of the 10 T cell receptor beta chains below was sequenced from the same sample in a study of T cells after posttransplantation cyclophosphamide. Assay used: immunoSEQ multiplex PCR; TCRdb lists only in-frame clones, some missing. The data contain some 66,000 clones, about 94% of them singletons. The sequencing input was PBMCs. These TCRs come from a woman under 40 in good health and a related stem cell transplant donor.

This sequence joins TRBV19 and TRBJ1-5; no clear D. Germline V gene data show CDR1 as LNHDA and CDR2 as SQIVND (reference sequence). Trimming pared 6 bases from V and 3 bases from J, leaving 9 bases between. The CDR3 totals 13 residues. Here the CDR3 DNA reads TGTGCCAGTAGATTGGCGTTCAATCAGCCCCAGCATTTT. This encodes CASRLAFNQPQHF.

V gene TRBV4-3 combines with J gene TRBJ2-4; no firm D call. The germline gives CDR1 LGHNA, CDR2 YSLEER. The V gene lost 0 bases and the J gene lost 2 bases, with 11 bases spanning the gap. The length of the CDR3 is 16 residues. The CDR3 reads CASSQDTLPPKNIQYF. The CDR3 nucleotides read TGCGCCAGCAGCCAAGATACCTTGCCCCCCAAAAACATTCAGTACTTC.

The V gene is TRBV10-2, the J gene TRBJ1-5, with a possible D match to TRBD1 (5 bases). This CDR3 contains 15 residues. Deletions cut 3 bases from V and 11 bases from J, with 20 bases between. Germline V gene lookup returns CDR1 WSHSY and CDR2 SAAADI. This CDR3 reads CASSDPGQVGLAQHF. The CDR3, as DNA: TGCGCCAGCAGTGATCCAGGGCAGGTGGGATTAGCCCAGCATTTT.

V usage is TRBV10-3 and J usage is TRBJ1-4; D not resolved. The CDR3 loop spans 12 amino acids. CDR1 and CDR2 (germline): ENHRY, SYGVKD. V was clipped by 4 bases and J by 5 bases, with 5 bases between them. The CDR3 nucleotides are TGTGCCATCAGTGGGAGGAATGAAAAACTGTTTTTT. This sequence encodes CAISGRNEKLFF.

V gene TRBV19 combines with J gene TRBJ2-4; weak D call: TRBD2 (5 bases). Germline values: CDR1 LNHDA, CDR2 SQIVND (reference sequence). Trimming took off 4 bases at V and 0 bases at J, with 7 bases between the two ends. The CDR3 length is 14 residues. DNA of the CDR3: TGTGCCAGTAGTAGCCGGGAAGCCAAAAACATTCAGTACTTC. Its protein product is CASSSREAKNIQYF.

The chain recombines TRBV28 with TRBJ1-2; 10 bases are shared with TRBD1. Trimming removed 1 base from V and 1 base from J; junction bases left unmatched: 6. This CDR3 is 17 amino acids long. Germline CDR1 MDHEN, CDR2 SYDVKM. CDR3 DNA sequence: TGTGCCAGCAGTTTATTCCTGACAGGGGGCGGTAACTATGGCTACACCTTC. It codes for CASSLFLTGGGNYGYTF.

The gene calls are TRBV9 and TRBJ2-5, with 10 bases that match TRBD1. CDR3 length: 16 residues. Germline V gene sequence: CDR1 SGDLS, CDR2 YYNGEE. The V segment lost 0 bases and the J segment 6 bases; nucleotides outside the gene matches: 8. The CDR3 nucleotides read TGTGCCAGCAGCGTAGGTCCGGGACAGGGGAAAAAGACCCAGTACTTC. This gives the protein CASSVGPGQGKKTQYF.

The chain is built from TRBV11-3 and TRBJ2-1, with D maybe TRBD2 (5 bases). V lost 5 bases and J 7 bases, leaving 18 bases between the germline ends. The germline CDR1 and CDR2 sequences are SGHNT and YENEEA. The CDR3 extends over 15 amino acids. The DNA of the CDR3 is TGTGCCAGCAGCCCCCGGGCTCAGAGAGGGAATGAGCAGTTCTTC. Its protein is CASSPRAQRGNEQFF.

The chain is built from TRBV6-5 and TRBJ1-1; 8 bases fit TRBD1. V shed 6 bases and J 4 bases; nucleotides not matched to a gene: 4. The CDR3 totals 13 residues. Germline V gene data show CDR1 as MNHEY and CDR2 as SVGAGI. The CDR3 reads CASRKTGGTEAFF. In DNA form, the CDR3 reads TGTGCCAGCAGAAAAACAGGGGGCACTGAAGCTTTCTTT.

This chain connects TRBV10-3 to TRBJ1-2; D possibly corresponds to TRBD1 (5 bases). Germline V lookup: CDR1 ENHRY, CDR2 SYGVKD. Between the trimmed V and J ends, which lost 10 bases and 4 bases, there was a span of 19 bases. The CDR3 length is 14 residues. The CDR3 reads CATSTGADSYGYTF. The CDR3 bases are TGTGCCACCTCAACCGGGGCAGACAGCTATGGCTACACCTTC.